This is a list of T cell receptor beta chains from one sample in a study of blood T cell repertoires in COVID-19. Sequencing was performed with immunoSEQ multiplex PCR; in TCRdb, only in-frame clones are kept and a portion is missing. The table records about 100,000 clones, about 83% of them present only once. Material for sequencing was peripheral blood. The receptor set was obtained from a human donor in a cohort sampled during active COVID-19. Each CDR3 is given with its conserved first and last residue. Each record gives: clone size, V gene, CDR3 protein. Only some rows state a clone size, as once, few, many or a class for expanded clones.

size: few
V: TRBV14
CDR3: CASSHRQGWEQYF

size: NA
V: TRBV11-2
CDR3: CASSQYTEAFF

size: NA
V: TRBV2
CDR3: CASRATGLGIQYF

size: NA
V: TRBV7-8
CDR3: CASSITGQGARQPQHF

size: NA
V: TRBV6-1
CDR3: CASSEWANRGGEKLFF

size: NA
V: TRBV6-2/TRBV6-3
CDR3: CASSYRSDYGYTF

size: NA
V: TRBV30
CDR3: CAWTGFDGYTF

size: NA
V: TRBV18
CDR3: CASSPLGAFDLAFF

size: NA
V: TRBV4-3
CDR3: CASSQGLTFTDTQYF

size: NA
V: TRBV24-1
CDR3: CATSDRTSGRVSYEQYF

size: NA
V: TRBV7-2
CDR3: CASSQQGTYGYTF

size: once
V: TRBV6-5
CDR3: CASRNRGQNSPLHF

size: NA
V: TRBV6-2/TRBV6-3
CDR3: CASSYSMGLAGANVLTF

size: NA
V: TRBV28
CDR3: CASSLGGSDEQYF

size: NA
V: TRBV10-3
CDR3: CAISVANNSPLHF

size: NA
V: TRBV19
CDR3: CASSIEFYVGSGGYTF

size: NA
V: TRBV5-4
CDR3: CASSLADRKETQYF

size: NA
V: TRBV30
CDR3: CAWSRIAGVRETQYF

size: NA
V: TRBV11-2
CDR3: CASSLDRYSPLHF

size: NA
V: TRBV3-1/TRBV3-2
CDR3: CASSPGGGGQETQYF

size: once
V: TRBV3-1/TRBV3-2
CDR3: CASSQESGLAGMYF

size: NA
V: TRBV19
CDR3: CASSTAARRLYNEQFF

size: NA
V: TRBV10-3
CDR3: CAISETGTSGNTIYF

size: NA
V: TRBV12-5
CDR3: CASGSNTGELFF